This T cell receptor beta chain came from a study of blood T cell repertoires in COVID-19. Background on the study: Collection of acute and convalescent COVID-19 samples took place in the United States, Italy and Spain. T cells, B-cell-depleted T cells, or PBMCs provided the cDNA or gDNA that served as material.

This CDR3 has 13 amino acids. Trimming at V came to 10 bases and at J to 7 bases, leaving 10 bases not matched to a gene. Germline V gives CDR1 ENHRY, CDR2 SYGVKD. In the original analysis: The assay estimated nucleated cells by amplifying reference gene primers. Produced via immunoSEQ multiplex PCR; TCRdb's table is partial and in-frame only. V and J calls and clone size come straight from that table; D and trimming were deduced from the DNA. The profile covers 400,000 to 500,000 clones, with just over 85% appearing a single time and more than 1.4% taken by the ten largest. Material for sequencing was peripheral blood. This receptor was obtained from a woman aged 25 to 39 with active or convalescent COVID-19. The chain is built from TRBV10-3 and TRBJ1-1; TRBD1 matches 9 bases. CDR3 region: CATNQMGQGEAFF. In DNA form, the CDR3 reads TGTGCCACCAACCAGATGGGACAGGGTGAAGCTTTCTTT.